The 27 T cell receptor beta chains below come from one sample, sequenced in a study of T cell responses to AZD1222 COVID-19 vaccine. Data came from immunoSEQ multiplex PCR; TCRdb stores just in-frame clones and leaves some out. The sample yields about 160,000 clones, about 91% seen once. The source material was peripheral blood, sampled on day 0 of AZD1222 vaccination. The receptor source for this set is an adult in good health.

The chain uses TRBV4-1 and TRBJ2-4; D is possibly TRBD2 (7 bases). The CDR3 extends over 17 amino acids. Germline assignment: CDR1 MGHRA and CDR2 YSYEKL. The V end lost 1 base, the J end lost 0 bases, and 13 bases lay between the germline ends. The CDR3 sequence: CASSQVGGGLAKNIQYF. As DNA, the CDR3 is TGCGCCAGCAGCCAAGTAGGCGGGGGCCTAGCCAAAAACATTCAGTACTTC.

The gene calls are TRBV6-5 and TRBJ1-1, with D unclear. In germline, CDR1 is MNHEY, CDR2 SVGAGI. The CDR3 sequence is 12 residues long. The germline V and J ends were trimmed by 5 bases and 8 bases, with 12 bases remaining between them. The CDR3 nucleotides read TGTGCCAGCAGTAATCCGGGGAACGAAGCTTTCTTT. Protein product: CASSNPGNEAFF.

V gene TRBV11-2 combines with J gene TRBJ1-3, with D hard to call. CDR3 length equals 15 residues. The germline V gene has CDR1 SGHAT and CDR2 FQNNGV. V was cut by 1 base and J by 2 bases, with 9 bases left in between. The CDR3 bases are TGTGCCAGCAGCTTAGTGCTTGCAGCTGGAAACACCATATATTTT. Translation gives CASSLVLAAGNTIYF.

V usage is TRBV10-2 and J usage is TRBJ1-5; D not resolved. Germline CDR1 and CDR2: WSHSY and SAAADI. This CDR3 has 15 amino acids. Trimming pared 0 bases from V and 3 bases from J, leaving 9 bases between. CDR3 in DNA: TGCGCCAGCAGTGAGTCGGGCACAGTCAATCAGCCCCAGCATTTT. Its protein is CASSESGTVNQPQHF.

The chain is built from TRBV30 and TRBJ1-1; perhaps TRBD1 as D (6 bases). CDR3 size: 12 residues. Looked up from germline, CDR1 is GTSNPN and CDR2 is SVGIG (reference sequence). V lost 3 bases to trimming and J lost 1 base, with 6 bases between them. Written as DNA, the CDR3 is TGTGCCTGGAGACAGGGGAACACTGAAGCTTTCTTT. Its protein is CAWRQGNTEAFF.

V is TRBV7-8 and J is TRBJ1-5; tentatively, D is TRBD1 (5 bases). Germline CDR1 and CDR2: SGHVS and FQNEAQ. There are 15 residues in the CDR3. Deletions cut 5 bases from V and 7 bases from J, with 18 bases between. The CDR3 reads CASSPTAGEGQPQHF. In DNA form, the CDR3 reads TGTGCCAGCAGCCCTACGGCGGGGGAAGGACAGCCCCAGCATTTT.

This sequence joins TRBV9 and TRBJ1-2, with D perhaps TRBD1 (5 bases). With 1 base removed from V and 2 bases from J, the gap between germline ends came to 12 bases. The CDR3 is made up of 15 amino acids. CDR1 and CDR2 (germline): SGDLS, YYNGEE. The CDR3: CASSVWDRANYGYTF. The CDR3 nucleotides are TGTGCCAGCAGCGTATGGGACCGTGCGAACTATGGCTACACCTTC.

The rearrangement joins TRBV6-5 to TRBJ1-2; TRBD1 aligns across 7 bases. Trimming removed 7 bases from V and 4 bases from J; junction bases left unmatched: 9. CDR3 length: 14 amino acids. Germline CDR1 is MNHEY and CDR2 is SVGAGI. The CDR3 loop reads CASIPGDSFYGYTF. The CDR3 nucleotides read TGTGCCAGCATACCAGGGGACAGCTTCTATGGCTACACCTTC.

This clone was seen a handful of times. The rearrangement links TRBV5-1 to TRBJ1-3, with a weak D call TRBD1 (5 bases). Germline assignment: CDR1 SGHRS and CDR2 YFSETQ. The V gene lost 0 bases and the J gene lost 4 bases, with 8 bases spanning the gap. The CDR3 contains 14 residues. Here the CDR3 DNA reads TGCGCCAGCAGCTTGGATCCAGGGGGAAACACCATATATTTT. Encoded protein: CASSLDPGGNTIYF.

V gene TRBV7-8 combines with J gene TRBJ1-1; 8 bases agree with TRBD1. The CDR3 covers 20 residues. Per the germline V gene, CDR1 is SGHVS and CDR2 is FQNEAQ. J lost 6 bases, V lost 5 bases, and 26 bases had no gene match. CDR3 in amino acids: CASSPRWGTGSIREDAEAFF. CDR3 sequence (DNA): TGTGCCAGCAGCCCCCGTTGGGGGACAGGCTCGATTCGCGAAGACGCTGAAGCTTTCTTT.

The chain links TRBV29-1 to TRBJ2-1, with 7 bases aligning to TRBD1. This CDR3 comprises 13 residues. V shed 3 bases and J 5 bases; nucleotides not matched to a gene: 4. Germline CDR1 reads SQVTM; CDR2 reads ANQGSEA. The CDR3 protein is CSVDTGVNNEQFF. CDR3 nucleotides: TGCAGCGTTGATACAGGGGTCAACAATGAGCAGTTCTTC.

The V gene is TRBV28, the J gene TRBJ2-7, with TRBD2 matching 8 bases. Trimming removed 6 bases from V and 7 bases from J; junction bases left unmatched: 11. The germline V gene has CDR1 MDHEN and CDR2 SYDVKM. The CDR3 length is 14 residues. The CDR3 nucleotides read TGTGCCAGCAGCCAGCGCGGGGGGACCGGGGAGCAGTACTTC. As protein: CASSQRGGTGEQYF.

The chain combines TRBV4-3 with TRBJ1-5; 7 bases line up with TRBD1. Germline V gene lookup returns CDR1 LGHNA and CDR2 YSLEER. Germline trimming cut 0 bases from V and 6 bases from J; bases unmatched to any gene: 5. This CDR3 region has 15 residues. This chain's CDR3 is CASSQDLRGGQPQHF. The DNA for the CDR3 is TGCGCCAGCAGCCAAGATCTCAGGGGGGGTCAGCCCCAGCATTTT.

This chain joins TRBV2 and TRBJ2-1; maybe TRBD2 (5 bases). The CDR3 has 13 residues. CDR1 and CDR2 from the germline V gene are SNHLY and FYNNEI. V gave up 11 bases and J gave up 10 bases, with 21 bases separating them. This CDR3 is CAGKGLNGEEQFF. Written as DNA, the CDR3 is TGTGCCGGAAAAGGACTCAACGGCGAGGAGCAGTTCTTC. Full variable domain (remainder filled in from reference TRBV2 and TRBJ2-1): EPEVTQTPSHQVTQMGQEVILRCVPISNHLYFYWYRQILGQKVEFLVSFYNNEISEKSEIFDDQFSVERPDGSNFTLKIRSTKLEDSAMYFCAGKGLNGEEQFFGPGTRLTVL.

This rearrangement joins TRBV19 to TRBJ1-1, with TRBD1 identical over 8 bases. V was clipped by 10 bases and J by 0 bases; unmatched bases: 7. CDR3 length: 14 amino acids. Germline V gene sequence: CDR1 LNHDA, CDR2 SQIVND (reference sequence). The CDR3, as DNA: TGTGCCACGGCGGAGACAGGGGTGAACACTGAAGCTTTCTTT. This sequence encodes CATAETGVNTEAFF.

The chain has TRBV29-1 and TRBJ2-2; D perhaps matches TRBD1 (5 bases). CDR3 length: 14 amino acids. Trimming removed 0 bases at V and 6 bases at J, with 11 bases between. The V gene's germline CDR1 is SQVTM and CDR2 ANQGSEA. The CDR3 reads CSVEDLRVSGELFF. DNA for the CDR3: TGCAGCGTTGAAGATCTCAGGGTTTCCGGGGAGCTGTTTTTT.

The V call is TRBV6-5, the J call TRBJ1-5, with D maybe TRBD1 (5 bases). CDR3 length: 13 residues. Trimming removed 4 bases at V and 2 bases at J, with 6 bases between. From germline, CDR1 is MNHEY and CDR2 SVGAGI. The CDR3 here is CASSWGGNQPQHF. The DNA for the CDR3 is TGTGCCAGCAGTTGGGGGGGCAATCAGCCCCAGCATTTT.

The CDR3: CASSLLQGNTIYF. CDR3 DNA: TGTGCCAGCAGTTTATTACAGGGAAACACCATATATTTT. The rearrangement joins TRBV27 to TRBJ1-3; no firm D call. Germline CDR1 is MNHEY and CDR2 is SMNVEV (reference sequence). Trimming left V 1 base short and J 4 bases short, with 5 bases between. The CDR3 contains 13 residues.

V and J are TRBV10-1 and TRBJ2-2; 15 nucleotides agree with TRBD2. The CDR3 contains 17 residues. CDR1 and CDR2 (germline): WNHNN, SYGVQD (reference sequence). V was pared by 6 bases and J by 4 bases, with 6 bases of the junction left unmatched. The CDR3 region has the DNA TGCGCCAGCAGCGCCGGGACTAGCGGGAGGCGCACCGGGGAGCTGTTTTTT. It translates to CASSAGTSGRRTGELFF.

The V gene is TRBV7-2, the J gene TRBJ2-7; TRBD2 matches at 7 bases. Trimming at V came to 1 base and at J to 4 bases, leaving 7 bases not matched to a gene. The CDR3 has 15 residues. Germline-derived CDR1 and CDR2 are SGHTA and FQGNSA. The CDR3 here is CASSLDGGSVYEQYF. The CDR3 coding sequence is TGTGCCAGCAGCTTAGACGGGGGGAGCGTTTACGAGCAGTACTTC.

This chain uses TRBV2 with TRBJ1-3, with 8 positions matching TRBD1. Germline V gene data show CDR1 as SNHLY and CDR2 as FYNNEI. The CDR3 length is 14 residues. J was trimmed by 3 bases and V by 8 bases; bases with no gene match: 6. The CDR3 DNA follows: TGTGCCAGCGGCCCAGACAGGGGTGGAAACACCATATATTTT. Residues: CASGPDRGGNTIYF.

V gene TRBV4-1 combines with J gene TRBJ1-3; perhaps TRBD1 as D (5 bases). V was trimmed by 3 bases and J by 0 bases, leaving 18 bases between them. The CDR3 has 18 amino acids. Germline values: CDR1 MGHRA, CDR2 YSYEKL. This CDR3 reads CASSQEGRKGYSGNTIYF. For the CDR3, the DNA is TGCGCCAGCAGCCAGGAGGGGAGAAAAGGGTACTCTGGAAACACCATATATTTT.

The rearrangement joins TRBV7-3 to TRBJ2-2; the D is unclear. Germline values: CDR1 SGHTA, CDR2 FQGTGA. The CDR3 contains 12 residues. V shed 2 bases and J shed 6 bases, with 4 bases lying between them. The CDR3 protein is CASSLSSGELFF. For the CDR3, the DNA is TGTGCCAGCAGCTTATCTTCCGGGGAGCTGTTTTTT.

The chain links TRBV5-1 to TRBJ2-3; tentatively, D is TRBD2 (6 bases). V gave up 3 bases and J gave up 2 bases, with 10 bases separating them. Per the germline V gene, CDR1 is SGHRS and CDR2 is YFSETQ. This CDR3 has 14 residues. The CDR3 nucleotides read TGCGCCAGCAGCTACAGCGGGCTCACAGATACGCAGTATTTT. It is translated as CASSYSGLTDTQYF.

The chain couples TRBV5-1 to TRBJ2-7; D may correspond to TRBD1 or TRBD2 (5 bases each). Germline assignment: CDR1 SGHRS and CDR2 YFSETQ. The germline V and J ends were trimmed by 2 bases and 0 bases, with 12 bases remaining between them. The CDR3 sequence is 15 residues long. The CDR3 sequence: CASSLGAGSSYEQYF. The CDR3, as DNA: TGCGCCAGCAGCTTAGGGGCAGGGAGCTCCTACGAGCAGTACTTC.

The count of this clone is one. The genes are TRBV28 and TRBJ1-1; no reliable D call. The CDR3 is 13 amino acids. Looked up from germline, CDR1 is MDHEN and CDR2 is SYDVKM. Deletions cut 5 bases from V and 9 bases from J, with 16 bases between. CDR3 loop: CASSPPKGVKAFF. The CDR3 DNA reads TGTGCCAGCAGTCCGCCAAAAGGCGTAAAAGCTTTCTTT. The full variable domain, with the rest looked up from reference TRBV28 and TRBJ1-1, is DVKVTQSSRYLVKRTGEKVFLECVQDMDHENMFWYRQDPGLGLRLIYFSYDVKMKEKGDIPEGYSVSREKKERFSLILESASTNQTSMYLCASSPPKGVKAFFGQGTRLTVV.

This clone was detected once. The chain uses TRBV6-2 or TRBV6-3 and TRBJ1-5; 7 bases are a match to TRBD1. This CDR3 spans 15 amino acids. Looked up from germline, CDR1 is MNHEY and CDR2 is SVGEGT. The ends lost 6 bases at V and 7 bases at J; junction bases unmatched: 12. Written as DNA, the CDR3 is TGTGCCAGCAGCCATAGACAGGGTGAACGGCAGCCCCAGCATTTT. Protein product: CASSHRQGERQPQHF.